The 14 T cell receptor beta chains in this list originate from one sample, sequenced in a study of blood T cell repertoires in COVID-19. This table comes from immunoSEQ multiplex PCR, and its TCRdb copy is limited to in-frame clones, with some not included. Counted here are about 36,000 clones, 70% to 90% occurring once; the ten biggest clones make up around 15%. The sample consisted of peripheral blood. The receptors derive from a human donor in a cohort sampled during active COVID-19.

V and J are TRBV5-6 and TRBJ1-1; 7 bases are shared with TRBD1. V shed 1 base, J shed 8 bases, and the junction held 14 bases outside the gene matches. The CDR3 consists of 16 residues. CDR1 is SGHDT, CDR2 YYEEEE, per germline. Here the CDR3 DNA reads TGTGCCAGCAGCTTGCCCGGAACAGGGGTCCCCGGGGAAGCTTTCTTT. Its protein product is CASSLPGTGVPGEAFF.

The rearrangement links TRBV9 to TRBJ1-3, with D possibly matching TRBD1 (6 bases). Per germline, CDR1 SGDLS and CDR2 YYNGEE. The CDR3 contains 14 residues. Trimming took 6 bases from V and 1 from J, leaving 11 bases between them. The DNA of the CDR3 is TGTGCCAGCACTCCTACAGGGTCTGGAAACACCATATATTTT. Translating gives CASTPTGSGNTIYF.

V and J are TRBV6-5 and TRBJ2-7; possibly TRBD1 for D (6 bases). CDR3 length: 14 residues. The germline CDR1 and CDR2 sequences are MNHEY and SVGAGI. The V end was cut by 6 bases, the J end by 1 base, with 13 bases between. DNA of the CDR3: TGTGCCAGCAGCCGGACAGCCTCATCCTACGAGCAGTACTTC. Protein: CASSRTASSYEQYF.

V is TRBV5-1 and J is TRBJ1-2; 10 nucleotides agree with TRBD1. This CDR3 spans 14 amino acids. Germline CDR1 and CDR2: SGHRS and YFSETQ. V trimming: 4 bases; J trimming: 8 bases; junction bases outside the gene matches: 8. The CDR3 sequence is CASSTGTGVGGYTF. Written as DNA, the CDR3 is TGCGCCAGCAGCACCGGGACAGGGGTCGGGGGCTACACCTTC.

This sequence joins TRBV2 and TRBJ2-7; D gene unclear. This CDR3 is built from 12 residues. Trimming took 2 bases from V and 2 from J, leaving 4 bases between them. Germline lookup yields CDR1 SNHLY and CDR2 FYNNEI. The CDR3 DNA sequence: TGTGCCAGCAGTGAAAGCACCTACGAGCAGTACTTC. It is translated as CASSESTYEQYF.

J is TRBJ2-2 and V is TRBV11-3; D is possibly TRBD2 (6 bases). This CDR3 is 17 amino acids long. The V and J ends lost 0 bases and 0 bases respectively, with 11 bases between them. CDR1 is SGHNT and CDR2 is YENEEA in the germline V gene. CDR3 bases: TGTGCCAGCAGCTTAGAAGGGAGGACGGCGAACACCGGGGAGCTGTTTTTT. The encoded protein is CASSLEGRTANTGELFF. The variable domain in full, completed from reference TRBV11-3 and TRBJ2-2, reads EAGVVQSPRYKIIEKKQPVAFWCNPISGHNTLYWYLQNLGQGPELLIRYENEEAVDDSQLPKDRFSAERLKGVDSTLKIQPAELGDSAVYLCASSLEGRTANTGELFFGEGSRLTVL.

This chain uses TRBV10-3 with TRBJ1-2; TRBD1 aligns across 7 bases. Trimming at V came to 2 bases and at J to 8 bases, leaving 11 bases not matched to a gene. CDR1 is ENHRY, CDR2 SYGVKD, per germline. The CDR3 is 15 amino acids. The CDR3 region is CAISEAGPGTEGYTF. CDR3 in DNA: TGTGCCATCAGTGAGGCCGGCCCAGGGACAGAAGGCTACACCTTC.

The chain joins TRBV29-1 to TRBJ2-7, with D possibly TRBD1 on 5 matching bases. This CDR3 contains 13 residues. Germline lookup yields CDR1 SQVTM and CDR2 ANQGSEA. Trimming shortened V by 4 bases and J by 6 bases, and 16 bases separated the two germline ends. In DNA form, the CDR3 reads TGCAGCGTTGCAGGTGTAACTGGGGCCGAGCAGTACTTC. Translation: CSVAGVTGAEQYF.

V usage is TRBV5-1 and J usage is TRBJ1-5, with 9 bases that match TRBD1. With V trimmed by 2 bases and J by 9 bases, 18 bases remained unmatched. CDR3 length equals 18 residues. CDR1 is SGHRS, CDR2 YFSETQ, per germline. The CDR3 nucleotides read TGCGCCAGCAGCTTAACAATAATGGACAGGGGTCCCAAAGTGCCCCAGCATTTT. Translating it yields CASSLTIMDRGPKVPQHF.

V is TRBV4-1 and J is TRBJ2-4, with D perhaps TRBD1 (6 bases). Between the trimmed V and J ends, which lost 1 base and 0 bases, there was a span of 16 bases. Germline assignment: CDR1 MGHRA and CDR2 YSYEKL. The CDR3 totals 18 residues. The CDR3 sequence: CASSQGTQGILAKNIQYF. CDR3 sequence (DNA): TGCGCCAGCAGCCAAGGCACCCAGGGGATTCTAGCCAAAAACATTCAGTACTTC.

The CDR3 nucleotides are TGTGCCTGGAACCCGACGACAGCTTCGAACACTGAAGCTTTCTTT. It specifies CAWNPTTASNTEAFF. The J gene is TRBJ1-1, the V gene TRBV30, with a tentative D call TRBD1 (5 bases). Between the trimmed V and J ends, which lost 4 bases and 1 base, there was a span of 16 bases. The CDR3 covers 15 residues. Germline assignment: CDR1 GTSNPN and CDR2 SVGIG (reference sequence). Full variable domain (rest looked up from reference TRBV30 and TRBJ1-1): SQTIHQWPATLVQPVGSPLSLECTVEGTSNPNLYWYRQAAGRGLQLLFYSVGIGQISSEVPQNLSASRPQDRQFILSSKKLLLSDSGFYLCAWNPTTASNTEAFFGQGTRLTVV.

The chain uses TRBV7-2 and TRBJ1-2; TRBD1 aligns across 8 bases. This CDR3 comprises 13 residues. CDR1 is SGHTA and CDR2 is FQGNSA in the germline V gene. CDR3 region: CAMTGDFNYGYTF. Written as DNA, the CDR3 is TGTGCAATGACAGGGGACTTTAACTATGGCTACACCTTC.

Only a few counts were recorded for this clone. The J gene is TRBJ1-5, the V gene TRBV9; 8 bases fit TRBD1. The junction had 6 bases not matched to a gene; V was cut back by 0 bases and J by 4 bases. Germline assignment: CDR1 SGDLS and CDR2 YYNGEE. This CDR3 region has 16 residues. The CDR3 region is CASSVGGTGANQPQHF. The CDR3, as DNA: TGTGCCAGCAGCGTAGGTGGGACAGGCGCTAATCAGCCCCAGCATTTT.

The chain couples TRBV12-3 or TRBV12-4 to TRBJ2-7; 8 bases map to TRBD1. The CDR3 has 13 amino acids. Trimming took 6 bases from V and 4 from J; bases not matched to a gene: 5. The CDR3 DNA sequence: TGTGCCAGCAGACGACAGGGGAATTACGAGCAGTACTTC. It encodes CASRRQGNYEQYF.